The clone carrying this T cell receptor beta chain turned up a few times. The antigen is unknown. TCRdb ran MiXCR on the 5' RACE reads and lists one entry per CDR3 protein. The sample includes more than 1.5 million distinct CDR3 sequences, roughly 35% of them seen just once. The V gene's germline CDR1 is LNHDA and CDR2 SQIVND (reference sequence). Trimming removed 6 bases from V and 4 bases from J, with 15 bases in between. The CDR3 has 14 amino acids. This specimen comes from a study of identical twins. The study, taken as a whole, reports: Insertions were reduced in abundant cord blood beta clonotypes but not in memory repertoires.

The source of this sequence is a newborn girl in good health. This chain joins TRBV19 and TRBJ2-5; D is possibly TRBD2 (6 bases). The sequencing input was cord blood. CDR3 sequence: CASSGGALGETQYF. CDR3 nucleotides: TGTGCCAGTAGCGGAGGGGCATTGGGAGAGACCCAGTACTTC. Full variable domain (outside the CDR3, taken from reference TRBV19 and TRBJ2-5): DGGITQSPKYLFRKEGQNVTLSCEQNLNHDAMYWYRQDPGQGLRLIYYSQIVNDFQKGDIAEGYSVSREKKESFPLTVTSAQKNPTAFYLCASSGGALGETQYFGPGTRLLVL.